A selection of T cell receptor beta chains follows, all from one sample in a study of blood T cell repertoires in COVID-19. Clones were read by immunoSEQ multiplex PCR, and TCRdb kept only the in-frame ones, dropping some. The sample yields hundreds of thousands of clones, roughly 90% seen once. The specimen sequenced was peripheral blood. All receptors derive from a woman in her 30s with active or convalescent COVID-19. CDR3s include the opening cysteine and the closing phenylalanine or tryptophan. The D gene is left open where the match is weak. Clone size is not always given. Where it is, it says once, few, many or a class for expanded clones.

V	D	J	size	CDR3	DNA
TRBV10-3	TRBD1	TRBJ1-5	-	CAISDSGGSQPQHF	TGTGCCATCAGTGATTCAGGGGGGAGCCAGCCCCAGCATTTT
TRBV7-2	TRBD1	TRBJ1-5	-	CASSQDGTGNQPQHF	TGTGCCAGCAGCCAAGATGGGACAGGCAATCAGCCCCAGCATTTT
TRBV11-2	TRBD1	TRBJ1-2	-	CASSLGAGGDYGYTF	TGTGCCAGCAGCTTAGGGGCAGGGGGCGACTATGGCTACACCTTC
TRBV6-6	TRBD2	TRBJ2-3	-	CASSPGGGRVDTQYF	TGTGCCAGCAGTCCGGGGGGGGGACGAGTGGATACGCAGTATTTT
TRBV11-2	-	TRBJ1-1	-	CASRVQGVGNTEAFF	TGTGCCAGCAGGGTACAGGGCGTCGGGAACACTGAAGCTTTCTTT
TRBV3-1/TRBV3-2	-	TRBJ1-3	few	CASSPSGVSGNTIYF	TGTGCCAGCAGCCCCTCCGGGGTCTCTGGAAACACCATATATTTT
TRBV5-1	-	TRBJ1-1	-	CASSLLVTASGTEAFF	TGCGCCAGCAGCTTGCTAGTCACAGCAAGCGGGACTGAAGCTTTCTTT
TRBV7-2	TRBD1	TRBJ1-4	-	CASSWTGFRTNEKLFF	TGTGCCAGCAGCTGGACAGGGTTTCGGACTAATGAAAAACTGTTTTTT
TRBV15	TRBD2	TRBJ2-3	-	CATSRGPAGVDTQYF	TGTGCCACCAGCAGAGGGCCAGCGGGAGTAGATACGCAGTATTTT
TRBV7-9	-	TRBJ1-1	-	CASSLGQLNTEAFF	TGTGCCAGCAGCTTAGGGCAGTTGAACACTGAAGCTTTCTTT
TRBV10-2	-	TRBJ2-2	-	CASLDRPTGELFF	TGCGCCAGCCTAGACAGGCCCACCGGGGAGCTGTTTTTT
TRBV3-1/TRBV3-2	-	TRBJ1-4	-	CASSHYRDPNEKLFF	TGTGCCAGCAGCCATTACAGGGACCCAAATGAAAAACTGTTTTTT
TRBV20-1	TRBD1	TRBJ1-5	-	CSASGTGGDGQPQHF	TGCAGTGCTAGTGGGACAGGGGGCGATGGGCAGCCCCAGCATTTT
TRBV15	-	TRBJ1-2	-	CATSRDQANYGYTF	TGTGCCACCAGCAGAGATCAGGCTAACTATGGCTACACCTTC
TRBV20-1	TRBD2	TRBJ2-7	-	CSASTSGNYEQYF	TGCAGTGCTAGTACTAGCGGTAATTACGAGCAGTACTTC
TRBV12-3/TRBV12-4	TRBD1	TRBJ1-2	-	CASSSTGGAGYTF	TGTGCCAGCAGCTCTACAGGGGGCGCCGGCTACACCTTC
TRBV2	TRBD1	TRBJ1-4	-	CASRDTQGGGEKLFF	TGTGCCAGCAGAGACACACAGGGGGGCGGTGAAAAACTGTTTTTT
TRBV6-5	-	TRBJ2-7	-	CASSRGEAYEQYF	TGTGCCAGCAGTCGAGGGGAGGCCTACGAGCAGTACTTC
TRBV5-1	TRBD1	TRBJ2-3	-	CASSPGQGSGTQYF	TGCGCCAGCAGCCCTGGACAGGGAAGTGGTACGCAGTATTTT
TRBV11-2	-	TRBJ1-4	-	CASSLAPEGRDSTNEKLFF	TGTGCCAGCAGCTTAGCCCCGGAGGGACGCGACTCAACTAATGAAAAACTGTTTTTT
TRBV27	TRBD1	TRBJ1-5	-	CASSSPWTGYSNQPQHF	TGTGCCAGCAGTTCCCCCTGGACAGGATATAGCAATCAGCCCCAGCATTTT
TRBV19	TRBD1	TRBJ1-5	-	CASGTTGTQPQHF	TGTGCCAGTGGTACGACAGGGACTCAGCCCCAGCATTTT
TRBV18	TRBD2	TRBJ2-1	-	CASSGRTSGPYNEQFF	TGTGCCAGCTCAGGCAGGACTAGCGGGCCCTACAATGAGCAGTTCTTC
TRBV6-5	TRBD1	TRBJ1-6	-	CASRDREIYNSPLHF	TGTGCCAGCAGGGACAGGGAAATCTATAATTCACCCCTCCACTTT
TRBV18	TRBD1	TRBJ1-2	-	CASSPSGDRGFYGYTF	TGTGCCAGCTCACCGAGCGGCGACAGGGGTTTCTATGGCTACACCTTC
TRBV4-1	-	TRBJ2-6	-	CASSQANGANVLTF	TGCGCCAGCAGCCAAGCAAATGGGGCCAACGTCCTGACTTTC
TRBV27	TRBD2	TRBJ2-7	-	CASSLSGLAGIDEQYF	TGTGCCAGCAGTTTATCGGGACTAGCGGGAATCGACGAGCAGTACTTC
TRBV19	-	TRBJ1-4	-	CASAGATNEKLFF	TGTGCCAGTGCCGGTGCGACTAATGAAAAACTGTTTTTT
TRBV23-1	-	TRBJ1-5	-	CASSQSVGRATYSNQPQHF	TGCGCCAGCAGTCAATCGGTGGGCAGGGCGACCTATAGCAATCAGCCCCAGCATTTT
TRBV27	-	TRBJ2-1	-	CASSLSSSVSYNEQFF	TGTGCCAGCAGTTTATCGTCCTCAGTCTCCTACAATGAGCAGTTCTTC
TRBV3-1/TRBV3-2	TRBD2	TRBJ2-2	-	CASSQVWLAGDTGELFF	TGTGCCAGCAGCCAAGTATGGCTAGCGGGAGACACCGGGGAGCTGTTTTTT
TRBV7-6	-	TRBJ1-1	-	CASSPQLGANTEAFF	TGTGCCAGCAGCCCTCAATTGGGAGCGAACACTGAAGCTTTCTTT
TRBV7-8	TRBD1	TRBJ1-1	-	CASSPQRDSEAFF	TGTGCCAGCAGCCCCCAAAGGGACAGTGAAGCTTTCTTT
TRBV2	-	TRBJ1-5	-	CASSMDSSNQPQHF	TGTGCCAGCAGTATGGACAGTTCCAATCAGCCCCAGCATTTT
TRBV20-1	-	TRBJ1-1	-	CSVGGDTEAFF	TGCAGTGTGGGAGGGGACACTGAAGCTTTCTTT
TRBV5-1	-	TRBJ1-1	-	CASSLVGDTEAFF	TGCGCCAGCAGCTTGGTCGGGGATACTGAAGCTTTCTTT
TRBV3-1/TRBV3-2	-	TRBJ1-3	once	CANLSGTYSGNTIYF	TGTGCCAACCTCTCGGGGACATACTCTGGAAACACCATATATTTT
TRBV27	TRBD2	TRBJ2-1	once	CASSLIAGGLYNEQFF	TGTGCCAGCAGTTTAATAGCGGGGGGGCTCTACAATGAGCAGTTCTTC
TRBV19	TRBD1	TRBJ1-2	-	CASSIDAGTGYRRGYTF	TGTGCCAGTAGTATAGATGCCGGGACAGGGTATCGTCGCGGCTACACCTTC